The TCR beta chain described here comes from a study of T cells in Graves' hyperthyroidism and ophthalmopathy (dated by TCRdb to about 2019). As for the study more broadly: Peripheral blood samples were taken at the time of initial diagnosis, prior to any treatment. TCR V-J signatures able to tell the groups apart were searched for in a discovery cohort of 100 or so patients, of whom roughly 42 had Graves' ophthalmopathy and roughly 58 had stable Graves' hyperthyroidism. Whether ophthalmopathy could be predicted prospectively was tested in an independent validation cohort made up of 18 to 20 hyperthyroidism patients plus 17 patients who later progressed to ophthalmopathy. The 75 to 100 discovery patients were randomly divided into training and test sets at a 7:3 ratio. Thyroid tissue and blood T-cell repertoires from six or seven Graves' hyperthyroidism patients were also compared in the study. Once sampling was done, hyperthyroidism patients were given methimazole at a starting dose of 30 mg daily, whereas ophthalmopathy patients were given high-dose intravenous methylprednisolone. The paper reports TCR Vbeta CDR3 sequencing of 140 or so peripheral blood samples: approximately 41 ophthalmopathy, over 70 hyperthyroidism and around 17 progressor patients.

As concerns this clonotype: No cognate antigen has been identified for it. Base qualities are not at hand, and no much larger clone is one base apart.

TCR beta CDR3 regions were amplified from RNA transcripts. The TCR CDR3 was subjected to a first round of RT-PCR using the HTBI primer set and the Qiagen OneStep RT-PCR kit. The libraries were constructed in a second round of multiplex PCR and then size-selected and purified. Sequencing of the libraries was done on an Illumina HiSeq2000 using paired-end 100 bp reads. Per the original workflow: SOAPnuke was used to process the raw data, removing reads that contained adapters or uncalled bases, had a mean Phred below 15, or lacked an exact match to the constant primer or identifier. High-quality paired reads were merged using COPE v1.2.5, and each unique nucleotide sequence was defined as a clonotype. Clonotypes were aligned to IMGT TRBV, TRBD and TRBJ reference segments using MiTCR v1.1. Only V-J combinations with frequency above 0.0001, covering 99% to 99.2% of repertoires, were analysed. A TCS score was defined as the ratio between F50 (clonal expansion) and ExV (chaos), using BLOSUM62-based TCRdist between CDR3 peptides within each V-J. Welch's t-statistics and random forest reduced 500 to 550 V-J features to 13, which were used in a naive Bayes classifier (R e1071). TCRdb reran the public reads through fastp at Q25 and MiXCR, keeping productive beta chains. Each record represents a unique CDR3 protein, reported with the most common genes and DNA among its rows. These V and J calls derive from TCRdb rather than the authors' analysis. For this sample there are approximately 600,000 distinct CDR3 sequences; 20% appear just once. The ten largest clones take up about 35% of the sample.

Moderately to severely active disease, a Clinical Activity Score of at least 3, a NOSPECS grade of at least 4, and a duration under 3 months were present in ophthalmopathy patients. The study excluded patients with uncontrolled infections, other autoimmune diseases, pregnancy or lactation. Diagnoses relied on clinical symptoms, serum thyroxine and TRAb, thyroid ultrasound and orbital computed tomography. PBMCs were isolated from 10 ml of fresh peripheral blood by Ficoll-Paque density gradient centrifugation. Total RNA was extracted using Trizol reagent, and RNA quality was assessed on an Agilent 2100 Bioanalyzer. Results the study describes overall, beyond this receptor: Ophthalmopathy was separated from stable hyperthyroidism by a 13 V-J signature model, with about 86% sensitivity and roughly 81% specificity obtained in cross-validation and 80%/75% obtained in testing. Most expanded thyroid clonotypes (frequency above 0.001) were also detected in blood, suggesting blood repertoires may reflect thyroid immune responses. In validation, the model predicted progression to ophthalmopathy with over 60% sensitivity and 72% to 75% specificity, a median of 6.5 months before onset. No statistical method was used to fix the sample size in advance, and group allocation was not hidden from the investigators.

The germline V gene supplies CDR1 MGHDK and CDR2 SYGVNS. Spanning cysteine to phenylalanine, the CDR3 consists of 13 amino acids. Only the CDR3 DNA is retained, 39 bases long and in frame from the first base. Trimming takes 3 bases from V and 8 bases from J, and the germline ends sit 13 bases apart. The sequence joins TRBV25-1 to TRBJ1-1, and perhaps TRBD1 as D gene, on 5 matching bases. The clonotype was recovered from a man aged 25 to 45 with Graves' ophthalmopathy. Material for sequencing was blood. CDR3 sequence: CASSDWGGVEAFF. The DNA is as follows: TGTGCCAGCAGTGATTGGGGAGGGGTGGAAGCTTTCTTT.